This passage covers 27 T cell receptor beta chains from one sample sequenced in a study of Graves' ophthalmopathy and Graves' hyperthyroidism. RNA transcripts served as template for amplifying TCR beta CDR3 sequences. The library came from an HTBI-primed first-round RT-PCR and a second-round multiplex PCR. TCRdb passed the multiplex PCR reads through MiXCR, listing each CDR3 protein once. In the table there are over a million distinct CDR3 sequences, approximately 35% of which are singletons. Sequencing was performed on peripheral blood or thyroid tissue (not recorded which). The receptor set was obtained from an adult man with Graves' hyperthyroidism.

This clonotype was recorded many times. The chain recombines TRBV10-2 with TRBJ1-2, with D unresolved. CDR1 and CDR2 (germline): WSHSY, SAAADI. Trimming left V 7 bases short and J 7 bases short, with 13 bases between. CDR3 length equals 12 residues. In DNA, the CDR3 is TGCGCCAGCACCTCTGGTGGCTCTGGCTACACCTTC. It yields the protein CASTSGGSGYTF.

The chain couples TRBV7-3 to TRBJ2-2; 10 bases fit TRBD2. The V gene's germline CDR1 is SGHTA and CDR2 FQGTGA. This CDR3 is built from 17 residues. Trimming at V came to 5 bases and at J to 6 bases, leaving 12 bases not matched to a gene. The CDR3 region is CASSRNSPSGGPGELFF. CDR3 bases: TGTGCCAGCAGCAGAAATTCACCTAGCGGGGGTCCCGGGGAGCTGTTTTTT. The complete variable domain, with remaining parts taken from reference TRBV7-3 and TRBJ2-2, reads GAGVSQTPSNKVTEKGKYVELRCDPISGHTALYWYRQSLGQGPEFLIYFQGTGAADDSGLPNDRFFAVRPEGSVSTLKIQRTERGDSAVYLCASSRNSPSGGPGELFFGEGSRLTVL.

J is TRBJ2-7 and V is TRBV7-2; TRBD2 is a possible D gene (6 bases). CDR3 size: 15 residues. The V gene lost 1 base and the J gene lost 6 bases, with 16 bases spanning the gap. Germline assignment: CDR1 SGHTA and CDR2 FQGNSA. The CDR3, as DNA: TGTGCCAGCAGCTTAGTGCCGGGAGCCTCCCCCGAGCAGTACTTC. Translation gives CASSLVPGASPEQYF.

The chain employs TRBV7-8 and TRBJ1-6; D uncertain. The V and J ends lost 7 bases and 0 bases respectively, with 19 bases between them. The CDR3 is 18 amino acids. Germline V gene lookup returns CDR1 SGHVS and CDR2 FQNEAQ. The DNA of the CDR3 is TGTGCCAGCATGCGCCCACTTGCCCAAAGCTCCTATAATTCACCCCTCCACTTT. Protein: CASMRPLAQSSYNSPLHF.

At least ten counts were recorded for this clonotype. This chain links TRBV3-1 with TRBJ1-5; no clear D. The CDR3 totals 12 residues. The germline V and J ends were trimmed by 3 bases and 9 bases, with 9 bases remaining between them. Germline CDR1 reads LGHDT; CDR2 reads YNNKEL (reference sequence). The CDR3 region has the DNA TGTGCCAGCAGCCAGGAAGTAGGGCCCCAGCATTTT. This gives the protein CASSQEVGPQHF.

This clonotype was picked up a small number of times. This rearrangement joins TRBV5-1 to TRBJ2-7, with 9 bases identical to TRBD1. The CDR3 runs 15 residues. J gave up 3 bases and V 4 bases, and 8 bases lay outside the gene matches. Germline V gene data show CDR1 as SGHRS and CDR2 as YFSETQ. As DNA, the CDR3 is TGCGCCAGCAGCACCGGGACAGGGTGGCACTACGAGCAGTACTTC. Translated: CASSTGTGWHYEQYF.

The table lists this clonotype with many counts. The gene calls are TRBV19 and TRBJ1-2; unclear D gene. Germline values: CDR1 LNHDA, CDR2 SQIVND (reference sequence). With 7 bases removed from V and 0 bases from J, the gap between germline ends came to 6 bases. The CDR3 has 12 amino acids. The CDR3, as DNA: TGTGCCAGTACCCGAGCTAACTATGGCTACACCTTC. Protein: CASTRANYGYTF.

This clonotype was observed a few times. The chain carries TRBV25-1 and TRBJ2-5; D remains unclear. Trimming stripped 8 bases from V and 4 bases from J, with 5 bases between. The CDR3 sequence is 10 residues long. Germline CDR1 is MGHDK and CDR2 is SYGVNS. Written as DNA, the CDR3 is TGTGCCAGCGTTAGAGAGACCCAGTACTTC. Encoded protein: CASVRETQYF.

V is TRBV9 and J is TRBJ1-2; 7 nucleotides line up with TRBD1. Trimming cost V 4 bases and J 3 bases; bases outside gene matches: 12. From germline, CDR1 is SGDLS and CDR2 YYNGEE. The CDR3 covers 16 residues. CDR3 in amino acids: CASSLRRDRDHYGYTF. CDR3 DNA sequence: TGTGCCAGCAGCTTGCGAAGGGACAGAGATCACTATGGCTACACCTTC. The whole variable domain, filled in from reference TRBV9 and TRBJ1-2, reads DSGVTQTPKHLITATGQRVTLRCSPRSGDLSVYWYQQSLDQGLQFLIQYYNGEERAKGNILERFSAQQFPDLHSELNLSSLELGDSALYFCASSLRRDRDHYGYTFGSGTRLTVV.

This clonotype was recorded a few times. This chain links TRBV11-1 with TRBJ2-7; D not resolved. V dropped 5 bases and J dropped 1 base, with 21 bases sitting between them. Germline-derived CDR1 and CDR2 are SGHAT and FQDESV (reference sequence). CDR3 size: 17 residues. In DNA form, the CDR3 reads TGTGCCAGCAGCCGGACGGCAGGTACTAATGAGTCCTACGAGCAGTACTTC. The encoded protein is CASSRTAGTNESYEQYF. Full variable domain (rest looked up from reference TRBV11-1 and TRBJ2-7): EAEVAQSPRYKITEKSQAVAFWCDPISGHATLYWYRQILGQGPELLVQFQDESVVDDSQLPKDRFSAERLKGVDSTLKIQPAELGDSAMYLCASSRTAGTNESYEQYFGPGTRLTVT.

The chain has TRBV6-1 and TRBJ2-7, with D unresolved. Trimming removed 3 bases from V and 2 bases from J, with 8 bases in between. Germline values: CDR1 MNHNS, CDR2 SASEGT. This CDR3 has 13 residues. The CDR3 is CASSEAVPYEQYF. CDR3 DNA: TGTGCCAGCAGTGAGGCCGTTCCCTACGAGCAGTACTTC.

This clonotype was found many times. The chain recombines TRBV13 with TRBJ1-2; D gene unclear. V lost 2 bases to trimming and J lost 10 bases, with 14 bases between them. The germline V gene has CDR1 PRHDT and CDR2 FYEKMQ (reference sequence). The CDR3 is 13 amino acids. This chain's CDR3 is CASSLRLREDYTF. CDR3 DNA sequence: TGTGCCAGCAGCTTACGATTGAGGGAGGACTACACCTTC.

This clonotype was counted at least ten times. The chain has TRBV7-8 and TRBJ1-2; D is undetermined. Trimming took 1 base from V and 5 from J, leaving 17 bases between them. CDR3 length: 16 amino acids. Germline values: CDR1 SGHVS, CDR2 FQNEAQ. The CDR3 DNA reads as TGTGCCAGCAGCTTAGGAGTGTTGGGGAGAGAATATGGCTACACCTTC. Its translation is CASSLGVLGREYGYTF.

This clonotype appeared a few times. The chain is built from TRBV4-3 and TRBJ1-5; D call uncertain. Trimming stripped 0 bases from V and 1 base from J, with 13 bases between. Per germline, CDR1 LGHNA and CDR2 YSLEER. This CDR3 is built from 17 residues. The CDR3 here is CASSQDLPGGSNQPQHF. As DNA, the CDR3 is TGCGCCAGCAGCCAAGACCTGCCGGGTGGAAGCAATCAGCCCCAGCATTTT.

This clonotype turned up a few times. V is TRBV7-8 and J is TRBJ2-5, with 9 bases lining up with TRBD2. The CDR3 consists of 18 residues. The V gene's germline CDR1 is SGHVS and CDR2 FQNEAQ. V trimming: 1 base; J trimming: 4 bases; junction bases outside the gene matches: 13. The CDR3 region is CASSLGRRRGGPGETQYF. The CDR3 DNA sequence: TGTGCCAGCAGCTTAGGAAGACGGCGGGGGGGACCTGGAGAGACCCAGTACTTC.

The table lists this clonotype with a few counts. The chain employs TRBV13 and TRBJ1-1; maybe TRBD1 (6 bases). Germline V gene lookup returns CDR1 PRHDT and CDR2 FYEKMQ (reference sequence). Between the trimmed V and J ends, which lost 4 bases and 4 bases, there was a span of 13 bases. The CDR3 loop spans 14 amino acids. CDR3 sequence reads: CASSSGGGTTEAFF. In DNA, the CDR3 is TGTGCCAGCAGCTCCGGGGGGGGCACCACTGAAGCTTTCTTT.

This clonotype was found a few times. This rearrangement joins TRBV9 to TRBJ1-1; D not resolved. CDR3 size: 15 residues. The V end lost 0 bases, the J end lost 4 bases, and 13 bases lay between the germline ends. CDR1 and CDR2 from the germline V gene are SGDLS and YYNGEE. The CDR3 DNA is TGTGCCAGCAGCGTAGCTACTGAGGGCGGCACTGAAGCTTTCTTT. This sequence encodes CASSVATEGGTEAFF.

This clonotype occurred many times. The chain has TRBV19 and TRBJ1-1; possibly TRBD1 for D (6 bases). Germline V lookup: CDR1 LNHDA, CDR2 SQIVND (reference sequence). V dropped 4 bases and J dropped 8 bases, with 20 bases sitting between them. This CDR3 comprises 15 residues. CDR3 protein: CASSTSTGTLSEAFF. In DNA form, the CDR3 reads TGTGCCAGTAGTACATCAACAGGGACTCTTTCGGAAGCTTTCTTT. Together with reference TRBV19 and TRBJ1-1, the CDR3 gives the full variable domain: DGGITQSPKYLFRKEGQNVTLSCEQNLNHDAMYWYRQDPGQGLRLIYYSQIVNDFQKGDIAEGYSVSREKKESFPLTVTSAQKNPTAFYLCASSTSTGTLSEAFFGQGTRLTVV.

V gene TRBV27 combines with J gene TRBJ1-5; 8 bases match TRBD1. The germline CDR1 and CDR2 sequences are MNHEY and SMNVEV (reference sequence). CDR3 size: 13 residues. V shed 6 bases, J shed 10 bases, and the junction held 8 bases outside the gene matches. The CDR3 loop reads CASRDRVNSPQHF. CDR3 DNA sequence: TGTGCCAGCAGGGACAGGGTTAATTCACCCCAGCATTTT.

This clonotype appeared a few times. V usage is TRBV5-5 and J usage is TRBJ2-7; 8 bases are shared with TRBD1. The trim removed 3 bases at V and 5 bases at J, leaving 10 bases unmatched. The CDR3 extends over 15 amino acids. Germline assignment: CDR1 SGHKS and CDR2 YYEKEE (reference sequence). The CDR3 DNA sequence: TGTGCCAGCAGCTCCGCGATGGGCAGGGGGCACGAGCAGTACTTC. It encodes CASSSAMGRGHEQYF.

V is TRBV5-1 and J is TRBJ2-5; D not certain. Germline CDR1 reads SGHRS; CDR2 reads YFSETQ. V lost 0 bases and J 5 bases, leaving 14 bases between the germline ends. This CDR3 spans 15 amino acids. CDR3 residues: CASSLDGESPETQYF. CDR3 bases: TGCGCCAGCAGCTTGGACGGAGAGAGTCCGGAGACCCAGTACTTC.

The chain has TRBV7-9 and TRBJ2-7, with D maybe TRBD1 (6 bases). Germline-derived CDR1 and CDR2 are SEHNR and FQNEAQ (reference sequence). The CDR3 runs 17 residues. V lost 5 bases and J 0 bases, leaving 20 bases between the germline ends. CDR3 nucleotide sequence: TGTGCCAGCAGCCAACCCCCTACCGGGACAACCTCCTACGAGCAGTACTTC. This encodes CASSQPPTGTTSYEQYF.

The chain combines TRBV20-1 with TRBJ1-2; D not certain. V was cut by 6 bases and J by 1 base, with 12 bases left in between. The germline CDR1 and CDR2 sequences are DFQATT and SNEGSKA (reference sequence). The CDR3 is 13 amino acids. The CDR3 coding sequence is TGCAGTGCCTCGCCTGCAGTTAACTATGGCTACACCTTC. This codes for CSASPAVNYGYTF.

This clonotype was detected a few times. As DNA, the CDR3 is TGCGCCAGCAACCCCAGGGTGACCCAGTACTTC. Protein: CASNPRVTQYF. This chain links TRBV10-2 with TRBJ2-5, with D possibly TRBD1 on 5 matching bases. The V and J ends lost 7 bases and 7 bases respectively, with 10 bases between them. CDR1 WSHSY and CDR2 SAAADI come from the germline V gene. The CDR3 has 11 amino acids.

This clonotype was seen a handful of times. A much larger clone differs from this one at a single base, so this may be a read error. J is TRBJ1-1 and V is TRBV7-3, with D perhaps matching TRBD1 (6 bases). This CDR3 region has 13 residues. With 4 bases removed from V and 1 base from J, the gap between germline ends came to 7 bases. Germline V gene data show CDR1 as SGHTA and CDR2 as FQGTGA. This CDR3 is CASSWDTNTEAFF. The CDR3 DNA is TGTGCCAGCAGCTGGGACACGAACACTGAAGCTTTCTTT.

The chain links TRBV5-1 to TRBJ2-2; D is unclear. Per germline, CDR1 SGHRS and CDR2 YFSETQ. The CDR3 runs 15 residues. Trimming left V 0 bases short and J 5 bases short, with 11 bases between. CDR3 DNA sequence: TGCGCCAGCAGCTTGGAAGAAGTCGGGACCGGGGAGCTGTTTTTT. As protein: CASSLEEVGTGELFF.

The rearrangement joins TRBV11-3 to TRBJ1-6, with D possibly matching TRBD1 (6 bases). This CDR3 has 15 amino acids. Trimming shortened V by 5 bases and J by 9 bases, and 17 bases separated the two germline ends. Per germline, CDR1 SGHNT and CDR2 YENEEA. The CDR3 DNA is TGTGCCAGCAGCCCCGGGACACGGTCGCGTTCACCCCTCCACTTT. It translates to CASSPGTRSRSPLHF.